This note documents a single TCR beta chain sequence. The CDR3 totals 13 residues. Looked up from germline, CDR1 is MGHRA and CDR2 is YSYEKL. J gave up 6 bases and V 5 bases, and 0 bases lay outside the gene matches. TCR sequencing used cDNA made by reverse transcription of extracted RNA. Measured with immunoSEQ multiplex PCR; TCRdb has only the in-frame clones, and not every one. Among approximately 200,000 clones listed, around 60% were seen once. This sample was taken from a study of CD8+ T cells in alopecia areata. As for treatment: oral pan-JAK inhibitor, 5-10 mg twice daily. The genes are TRBV4-1 and TRBJ1-5; 11 nucleotides match TRBD1. Sequences were derived from CD4+ T cells sorted from blood, sampled at week 4, from a patient treated with tofacitinib. This TCR was sampled from a human donor with alopecia areata. As DNA, the CDR3 is TGCGCCAGCAGCGGGACAGGGGGTCAGCCCCAGCATTTT. This gives the protein CASSGTGGQPQHF.